This T cell receptor beta chain is drawn from a study of CD8 T cells in Susac syndrome. Roughly 0.45 to 1 ug RNA was reverse transcribed with random hexamers. One entry per CDR3 protein results from TCRdb running MiXCR on the immunoSEQ multiplex PCR reads. The data contain some 300,000 distinct CDR3 sequences, about nine tenths of them seen just once; the ten biggest clones take up less than 0.2%. V was shortened by 3 bases and J by 6 bases, with 15 bases between the two germline ends. CDR3 length: 13 amino acids. The germline V gene has CDR1 SQVTM and CDR2 ANQGSEA. The genes are TRBV29-1 and TRBJ2-7; a possible D gene is TRBD1 (5 bases). The sample consisted of CD8+ T cells from PBMCs. This TCR came from a human donor with multiple sclerosis. The CDR3, as DNA: TGCAGCGTTGAGGGGCCGGTCCCGGCCGAGCAGTACTTC. Protein product: CSVEGPVPAEQYF.